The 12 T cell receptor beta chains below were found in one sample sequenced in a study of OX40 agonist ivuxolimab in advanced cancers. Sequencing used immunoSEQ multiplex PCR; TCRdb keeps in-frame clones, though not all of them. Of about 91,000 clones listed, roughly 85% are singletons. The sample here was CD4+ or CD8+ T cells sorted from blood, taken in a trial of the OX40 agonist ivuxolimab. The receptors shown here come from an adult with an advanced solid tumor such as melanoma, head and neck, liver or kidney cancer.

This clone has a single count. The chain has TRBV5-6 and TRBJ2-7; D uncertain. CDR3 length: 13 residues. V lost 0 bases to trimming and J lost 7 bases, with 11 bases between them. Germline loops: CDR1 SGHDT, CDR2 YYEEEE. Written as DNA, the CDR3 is TGTGCCAGCAGCTTGGAACGGTATGGTGAGCAGTACGTC. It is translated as CASSLERYGEQYV.

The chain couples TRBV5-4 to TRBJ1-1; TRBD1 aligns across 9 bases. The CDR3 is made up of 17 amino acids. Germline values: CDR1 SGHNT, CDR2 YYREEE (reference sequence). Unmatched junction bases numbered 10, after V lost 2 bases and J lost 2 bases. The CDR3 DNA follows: TGTGCCAGCAGCTTAGTGGGACAGGGACTTTACAACACTGAAGCTTTCTTT. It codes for CASSLVGQGLYNTEAFF.

The CDR3 nucleotides are TGTGCCAGCAGCCAAGACAATGAGCAGTTCTTC. Translation: CASSQDNEQFF. This chain uses TRBV4-2 with TRBJ2-1, with D hard to call. The CDR3 consists of 11 residues. Trimming removed 0 bases at V and 6 bases at J, with 0 bases between. Per the germline V gene, CDR1 is LGHNA and CDR2 is YNFKEQ.

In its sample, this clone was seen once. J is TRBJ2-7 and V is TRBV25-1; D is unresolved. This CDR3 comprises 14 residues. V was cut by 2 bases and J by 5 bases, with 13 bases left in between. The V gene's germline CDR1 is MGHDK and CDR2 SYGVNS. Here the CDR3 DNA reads TGTGCCAGCAGTGAACCCTCGTACAAGGACGAGCAGTACTTC. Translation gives CASSEPSYKDEQYF.

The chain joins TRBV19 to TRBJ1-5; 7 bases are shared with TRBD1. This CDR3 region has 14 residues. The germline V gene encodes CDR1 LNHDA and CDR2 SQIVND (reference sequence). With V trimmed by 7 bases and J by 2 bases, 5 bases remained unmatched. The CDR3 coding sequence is TGTGCCAGTACCGTCGGACAGGGCAATCAGCCCCAGCATTTT. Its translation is CASTVGQGNQPQHF.

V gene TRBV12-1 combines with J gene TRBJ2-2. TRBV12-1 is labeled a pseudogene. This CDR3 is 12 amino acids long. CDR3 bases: TGTGCCAGCAGGGTGAACACCGGGGAGCTGTTTTTT. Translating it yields CASRVNTGELFF.

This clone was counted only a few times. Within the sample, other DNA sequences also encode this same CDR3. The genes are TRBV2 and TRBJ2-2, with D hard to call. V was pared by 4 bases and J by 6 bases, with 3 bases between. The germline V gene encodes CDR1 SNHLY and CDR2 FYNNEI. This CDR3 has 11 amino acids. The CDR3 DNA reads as TGTGCCAGCAGTGCCCCCGGGGAGCTGTTTTTT. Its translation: CASSAPGELFF.

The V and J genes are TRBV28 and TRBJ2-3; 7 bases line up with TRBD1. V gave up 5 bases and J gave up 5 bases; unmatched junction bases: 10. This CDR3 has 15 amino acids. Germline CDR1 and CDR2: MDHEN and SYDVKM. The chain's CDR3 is CASSTPTGFGDTQYF. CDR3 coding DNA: TGTGCCAGCAGTACCCCGACAGGGTTTGGAGATACGCAGTATTTT.

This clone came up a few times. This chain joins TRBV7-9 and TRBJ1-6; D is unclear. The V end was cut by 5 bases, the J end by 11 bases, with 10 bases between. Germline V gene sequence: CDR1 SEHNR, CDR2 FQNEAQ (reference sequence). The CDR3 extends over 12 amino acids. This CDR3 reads CASSIEPAPLHF. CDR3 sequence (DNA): TGTGCCAGCAGCATCGAACCAGCACCCCTCCACTTT.

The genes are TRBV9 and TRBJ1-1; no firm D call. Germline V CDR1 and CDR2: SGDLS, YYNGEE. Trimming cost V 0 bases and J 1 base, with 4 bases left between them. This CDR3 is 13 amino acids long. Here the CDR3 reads CASSVAPNTEAFF. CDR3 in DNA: TGTGCCAGCAGCGTAGCTCCGAACACTGAAGCTTTCTTT. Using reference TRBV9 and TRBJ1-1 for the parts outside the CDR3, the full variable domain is DSGVTQTPKHLITATGQRVTLRCSPRSGDLSVYWYQQSLDQGLQFLIQYYNGEERAKGNILERFSAQQFPDLHSELNLSSLELGDSALYFCASSVAPNTEAFFGQGTRLTVV.

CDR3 nucleotides: TGTGCCAGCACTAAGGAAAGGTACTATGGCTACACCTTC. It yields the protein CASTKERYYGYTF. The chain uses TRBV28 and TRBJ1-2, with D unclear. The V end lost 7 bases, the J end lost 3 bases, and 12 bases lay between the germline ends. This CDR3 is built from 13 residues. Germline V CDR1 and CDR2: MDHEN, SYDVKM.

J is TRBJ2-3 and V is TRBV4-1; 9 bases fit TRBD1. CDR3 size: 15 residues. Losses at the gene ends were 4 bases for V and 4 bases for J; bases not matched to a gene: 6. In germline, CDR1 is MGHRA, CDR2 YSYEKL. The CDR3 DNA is TGCGCCAGCAGCCCGGGACAGGGTAGAGCAGATACGCAGTATTTT. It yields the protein CASSPGQGRADTQYF.